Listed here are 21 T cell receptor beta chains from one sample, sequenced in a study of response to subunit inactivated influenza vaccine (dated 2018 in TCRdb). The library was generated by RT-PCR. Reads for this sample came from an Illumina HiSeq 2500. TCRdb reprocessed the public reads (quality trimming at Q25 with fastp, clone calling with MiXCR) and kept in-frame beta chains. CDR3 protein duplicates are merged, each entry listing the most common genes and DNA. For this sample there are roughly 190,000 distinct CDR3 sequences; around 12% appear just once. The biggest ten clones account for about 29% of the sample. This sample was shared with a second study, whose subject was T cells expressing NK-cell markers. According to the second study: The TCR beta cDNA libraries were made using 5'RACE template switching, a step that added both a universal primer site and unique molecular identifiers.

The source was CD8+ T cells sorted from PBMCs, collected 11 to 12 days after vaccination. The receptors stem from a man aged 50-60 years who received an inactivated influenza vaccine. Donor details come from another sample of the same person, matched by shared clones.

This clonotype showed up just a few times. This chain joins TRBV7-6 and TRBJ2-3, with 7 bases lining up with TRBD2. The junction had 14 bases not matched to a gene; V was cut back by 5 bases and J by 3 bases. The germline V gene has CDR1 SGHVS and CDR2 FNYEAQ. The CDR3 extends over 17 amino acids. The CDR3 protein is CASSPLGTPRGTDTQYF. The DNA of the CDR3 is TGTGCCAGCAGCCCGCTAGGTACTCCGCGGGGGACAGATACGCAGTATTTT.

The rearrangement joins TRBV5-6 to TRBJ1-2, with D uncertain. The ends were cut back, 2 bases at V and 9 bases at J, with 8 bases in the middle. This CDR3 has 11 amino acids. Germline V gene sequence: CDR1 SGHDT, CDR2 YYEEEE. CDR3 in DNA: TGTGCCAGCAGCTTTGGCCCCAGCTACACCTTC. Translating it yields CASSFGPSYTF. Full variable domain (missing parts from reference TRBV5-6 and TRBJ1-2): DAGVTQSPTHLIKTRGQQVTLRCSPKSGHDTVSWYQQALGQGPQFIFQYYEEEERQRGNFPDRFSGHQFPNYSSELNVNALLLGDSALYLCASSFGPSYTFGSGTRLTVV.

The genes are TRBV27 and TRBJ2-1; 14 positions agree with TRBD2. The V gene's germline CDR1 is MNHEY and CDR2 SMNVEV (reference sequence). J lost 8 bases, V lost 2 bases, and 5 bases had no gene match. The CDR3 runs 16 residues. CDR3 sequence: CASSLLGTSGSYEQFF. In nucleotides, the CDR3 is TGTGCCAGCAGTTTACTCGGGACTAGCGGGAGCTATGAGCAGTTCTTC.

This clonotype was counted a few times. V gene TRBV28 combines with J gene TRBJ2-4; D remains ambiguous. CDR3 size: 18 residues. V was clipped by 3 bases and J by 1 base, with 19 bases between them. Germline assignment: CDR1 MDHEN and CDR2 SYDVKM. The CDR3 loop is CASSLSRPTRPAKNIQYF. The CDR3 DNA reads TGTGCCAGCAGTTTGAGTCGCCCGACGAGACCCGCCAAAAACATTCAGTACTTC.

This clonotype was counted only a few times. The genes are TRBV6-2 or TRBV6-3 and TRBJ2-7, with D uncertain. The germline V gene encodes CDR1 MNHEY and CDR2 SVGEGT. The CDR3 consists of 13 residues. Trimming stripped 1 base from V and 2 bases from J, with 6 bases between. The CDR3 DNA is TGTGCCAGCAGTTACTTCACCCCCTACGAGCAGTACTTC. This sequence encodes CASSYFTPYEQYF.

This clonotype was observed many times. Here the CDR3 DNA reads TGTGCCTGGAGTGGTGTCAGACCCTACAATGAGCAGTTCTTC. Residues: CAWSGVRPYNEQFF. This chain uses TRBV30 with TRBJ2-1; D is unclear. Trimming shortened V by 1 base and J by 2 bases, and 9 bases separated the two germline ends. CDR3 length: 14 amino acids. Germline V CDR1 and CDR2: GTSNPN, SVGIG (reference sequence).

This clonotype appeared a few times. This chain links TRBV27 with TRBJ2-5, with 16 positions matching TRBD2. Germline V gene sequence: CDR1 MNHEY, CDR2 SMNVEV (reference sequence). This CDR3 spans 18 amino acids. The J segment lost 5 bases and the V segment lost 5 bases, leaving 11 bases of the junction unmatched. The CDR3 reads CASSPIGTSGGVGETQYF. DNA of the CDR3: TGTGCCAGCAGTCCGATCGGGACTAGCGGGGGGGTCGGTGAGACCCAGTACTTC.

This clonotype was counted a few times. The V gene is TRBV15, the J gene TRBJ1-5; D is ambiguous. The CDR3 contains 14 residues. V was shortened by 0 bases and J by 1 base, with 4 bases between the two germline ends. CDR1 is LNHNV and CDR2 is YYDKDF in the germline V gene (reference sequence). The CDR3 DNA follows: TGTGCCACCAGCAGAGACCACAGCAATCAGCCCCAGCATTTT. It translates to CATSRDHSNQPQHF.

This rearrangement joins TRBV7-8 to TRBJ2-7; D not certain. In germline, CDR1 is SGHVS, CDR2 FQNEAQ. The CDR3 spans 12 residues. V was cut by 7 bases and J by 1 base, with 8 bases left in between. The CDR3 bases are TGTGCCAGCATGGATGATTCCTACGAGCAGTACTTC. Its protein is CASMDDSYEQYF.

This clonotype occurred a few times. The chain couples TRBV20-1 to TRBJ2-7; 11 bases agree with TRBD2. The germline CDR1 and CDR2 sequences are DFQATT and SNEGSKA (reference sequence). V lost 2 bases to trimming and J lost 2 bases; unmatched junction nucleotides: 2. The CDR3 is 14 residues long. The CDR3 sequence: CSARRLAGTYEQYF. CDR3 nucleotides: TGCAGTGCTAGACGACTAGCGGGGACCTACGAGCAGTACTTC.

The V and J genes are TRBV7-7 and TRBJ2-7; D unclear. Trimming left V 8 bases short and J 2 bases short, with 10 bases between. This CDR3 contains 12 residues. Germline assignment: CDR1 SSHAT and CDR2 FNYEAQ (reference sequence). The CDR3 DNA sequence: TGTGCCAGCGGAAAAATCCCCTACGAGCAGTACTTC. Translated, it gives CASGKIPYEQYF.

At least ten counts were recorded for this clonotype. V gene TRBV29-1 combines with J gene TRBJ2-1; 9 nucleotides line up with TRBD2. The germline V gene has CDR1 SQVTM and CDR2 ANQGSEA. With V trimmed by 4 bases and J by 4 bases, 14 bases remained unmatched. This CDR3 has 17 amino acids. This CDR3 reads CSVGPRWSSGSYNEQFF. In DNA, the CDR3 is TGCAGCGTTGGGCCGCGTTGGAGTAGCGGGAGTTACAATGAGCAGTTCTTC.

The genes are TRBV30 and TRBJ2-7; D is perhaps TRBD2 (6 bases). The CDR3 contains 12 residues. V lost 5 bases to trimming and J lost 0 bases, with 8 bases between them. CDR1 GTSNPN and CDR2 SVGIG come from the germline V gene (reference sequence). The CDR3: CAWGGASYEQYF. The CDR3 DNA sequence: TGTGCCTGGGGAGGGGCCTCCTACGAGCAGTACTTC.

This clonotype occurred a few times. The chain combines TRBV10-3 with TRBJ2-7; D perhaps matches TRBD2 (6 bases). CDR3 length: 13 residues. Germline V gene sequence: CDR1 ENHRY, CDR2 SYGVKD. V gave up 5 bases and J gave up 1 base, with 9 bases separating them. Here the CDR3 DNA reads TGTGCCATCAGTCCGGGGGAATCCTACGAGCAGTACTTC. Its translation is CAISPGESYEQYF.

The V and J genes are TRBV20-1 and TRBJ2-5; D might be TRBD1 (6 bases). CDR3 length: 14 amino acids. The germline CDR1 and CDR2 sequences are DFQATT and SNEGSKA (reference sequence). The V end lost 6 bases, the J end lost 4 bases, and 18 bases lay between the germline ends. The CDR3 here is CSAPTGQGRETQYF. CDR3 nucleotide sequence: TGCAGTGCCCCGACGGGGCAGGGGAGAGAGACCCAGTACTTC.

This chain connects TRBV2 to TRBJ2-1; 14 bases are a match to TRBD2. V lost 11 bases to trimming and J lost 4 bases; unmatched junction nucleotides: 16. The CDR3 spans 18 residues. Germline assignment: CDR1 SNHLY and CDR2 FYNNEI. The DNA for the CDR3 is TGTGCCGTACGAGGTGGGACTAGCGGGAGAGAAGCTTACAATGAGCAGTTCTTC. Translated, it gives CAVRGGTSGREAYNEQFF.

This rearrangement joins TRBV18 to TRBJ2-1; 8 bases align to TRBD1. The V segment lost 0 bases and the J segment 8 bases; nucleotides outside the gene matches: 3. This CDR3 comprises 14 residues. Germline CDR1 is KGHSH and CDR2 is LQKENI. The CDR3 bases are TGTGCCAGCTCACCACCGGACAGGGTAGATGAGCAGTTCTTC. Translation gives CASSPPDRVDEQFF.

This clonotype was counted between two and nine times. The CDR3 coding sequence is TGTGCCAGCAGTGAAATAAAGGGATACTCTGGAAACACCATATATTTT. Amino acid sequence: CASSEIKGYSGNTIYF. This chain links TRBV2 with TRBJ1-3; D not resolved. This CDR3 is built from 16 residues. CDR1 is SNHLY and CDR2 is FYNNEI in the germline V gene. V was cut by 2 bases and J by 0 bases, with 11 bases left in between.

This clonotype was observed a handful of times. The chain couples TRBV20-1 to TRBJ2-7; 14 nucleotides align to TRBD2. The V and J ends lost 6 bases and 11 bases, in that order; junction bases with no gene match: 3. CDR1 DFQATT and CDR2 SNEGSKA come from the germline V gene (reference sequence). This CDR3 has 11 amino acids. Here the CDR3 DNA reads TGCAGTGCGCTGACTAGCGGGAGGGAGTACTTC. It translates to CSALTSGREYF.

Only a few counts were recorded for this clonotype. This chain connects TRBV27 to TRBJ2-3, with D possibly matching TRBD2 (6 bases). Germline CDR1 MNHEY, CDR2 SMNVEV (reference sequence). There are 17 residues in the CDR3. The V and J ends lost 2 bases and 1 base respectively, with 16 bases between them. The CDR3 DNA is TGTGCCAGCAGTTTAATTGGTCCGCGGGGAGGCACAGATACGCAGTATTTT. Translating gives CASSLIGPRGGTDTQYF.

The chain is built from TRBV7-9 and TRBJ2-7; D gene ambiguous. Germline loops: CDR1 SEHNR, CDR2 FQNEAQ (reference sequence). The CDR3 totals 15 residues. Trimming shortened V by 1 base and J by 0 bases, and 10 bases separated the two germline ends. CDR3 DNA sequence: TGTGCCAGCAGCTTAGTTACTGACGTCTCCTACGAGCAGTACTTC. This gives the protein CASSLVTDVSYEQYF.